This T cell receptor (beta chain) was sequenced for a study of T-cell memory formation after mild COVID-19. Study details: TCR clusters showed largely donor specificity. Study-level points and caveats: Largely, contracting CD4+ clones fell within CM and EM, and contracting CD8+ clones within EMRA. CD4/CD8 balance held among clones contracting day 15 to 85, and later expanders leaned CD4+. Within pre-infection memory, some responding clones were found, suggesting cross-reactive memory joined.

Germline V gene sequence: CDR1 WSHSY, CDR2 SAAADI. Trimming removed 10 bases at V and 11 bases at J, with 17 bases between. This CDR3 is 11 amino acids long. TCRdb reanalysed the 5' RACE reads using MiXCR and keeps one entry per CDR3 protein. The repertoire includes about 180,000 distinct CDR3 sequences, about 18% of them detected once, and 3% to 4.5% sits in the top ten. This clonotype was picked up a small number of times. The target antigen is unknown. Sequencing input: PBMCs or a T cell subset sorted from them (not recorded which). The origin of this receptor is a man younger than 35 who had mild COVID-19 (a few samples of this study predate the infection). Cell type and time point are not known. The V and J genes are TRBV10-2 and TRBJ1-1; tentatively, D is TRBD1 (6 bases). CDR3 DNA: TGCGCCACCTCTCAGGGGCCCGCGGCTTTCTTT. It specifies CATSQGPAAFF.